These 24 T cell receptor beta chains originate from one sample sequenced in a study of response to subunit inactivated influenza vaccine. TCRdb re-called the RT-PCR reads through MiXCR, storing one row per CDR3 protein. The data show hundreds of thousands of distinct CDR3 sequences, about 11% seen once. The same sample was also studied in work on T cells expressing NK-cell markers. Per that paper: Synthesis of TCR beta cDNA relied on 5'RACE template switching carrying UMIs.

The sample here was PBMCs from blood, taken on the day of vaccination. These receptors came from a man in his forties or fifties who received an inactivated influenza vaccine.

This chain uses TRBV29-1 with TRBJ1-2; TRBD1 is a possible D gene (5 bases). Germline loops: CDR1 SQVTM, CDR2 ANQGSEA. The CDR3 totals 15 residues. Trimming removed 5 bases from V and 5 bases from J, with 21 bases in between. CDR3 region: CSVQRLTGLGYGYTF. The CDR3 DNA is TGCAGCGTTCAACGCCTTACGGGGCTGGGGTATGGCTACACCTTC.

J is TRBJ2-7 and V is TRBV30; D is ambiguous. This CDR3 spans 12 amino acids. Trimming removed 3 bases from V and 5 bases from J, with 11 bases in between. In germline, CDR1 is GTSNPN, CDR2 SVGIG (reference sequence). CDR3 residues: CAWSLGGDEQYF. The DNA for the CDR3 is TGTGCCTGGAGCCTTGGTGGGGACGAGCAGTACTTC. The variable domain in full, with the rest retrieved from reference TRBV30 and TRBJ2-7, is SQTIHQWPATLVQPVGSPLSLECTVEGTSNPNLYWYRQAAGRGLQLLFYSVGIGQISSEVPQNLSASRPQDRQFILSSKKLLLSDSGFYLCAWSLGGDEQYFGPGTRLTVT.

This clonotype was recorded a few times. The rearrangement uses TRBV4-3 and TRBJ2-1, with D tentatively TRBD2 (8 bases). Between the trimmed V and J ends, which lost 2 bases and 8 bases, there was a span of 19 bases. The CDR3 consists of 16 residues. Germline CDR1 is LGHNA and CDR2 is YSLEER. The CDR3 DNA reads TGCGCCAGCAGCCAAAGAGGGGGCGGGGGGCGGCATGAGCAGTTCTTC. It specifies CASSQRGGGGRHEQFF.

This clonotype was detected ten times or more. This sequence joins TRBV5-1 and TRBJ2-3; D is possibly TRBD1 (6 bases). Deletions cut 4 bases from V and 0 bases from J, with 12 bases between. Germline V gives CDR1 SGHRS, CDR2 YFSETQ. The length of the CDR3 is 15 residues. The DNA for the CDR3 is TGCGCCAGCAGCAATCAGGGGCGAAGCACAGATACGCAGTATTTT. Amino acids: CASSNQGRSTDTQYF.

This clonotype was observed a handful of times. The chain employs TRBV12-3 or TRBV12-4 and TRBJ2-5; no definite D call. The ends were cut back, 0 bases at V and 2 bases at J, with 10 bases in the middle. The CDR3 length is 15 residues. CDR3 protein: CASSLARTVQETQYF. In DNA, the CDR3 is TGTGCCAGCAGTTTAGCCCGGACGGTGCAAGAGACCCAGTACTTC.

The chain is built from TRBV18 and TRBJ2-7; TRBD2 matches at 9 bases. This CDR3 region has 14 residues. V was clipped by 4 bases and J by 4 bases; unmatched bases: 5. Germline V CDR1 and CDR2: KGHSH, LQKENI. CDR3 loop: CASSLSGSKYEQYF. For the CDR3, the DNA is TGTGCCAGCTCACTTAGCGGGAGTAAATACGAGCAGTACTTC.

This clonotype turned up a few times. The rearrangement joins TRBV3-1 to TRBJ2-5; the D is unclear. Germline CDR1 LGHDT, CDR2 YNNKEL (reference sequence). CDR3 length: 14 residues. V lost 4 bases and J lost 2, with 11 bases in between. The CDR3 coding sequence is TGTGCCAGCAGCCCTCTAATGAGGCAAGAGACCCAGTACTTC. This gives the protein CASSPLMRQETQYF.

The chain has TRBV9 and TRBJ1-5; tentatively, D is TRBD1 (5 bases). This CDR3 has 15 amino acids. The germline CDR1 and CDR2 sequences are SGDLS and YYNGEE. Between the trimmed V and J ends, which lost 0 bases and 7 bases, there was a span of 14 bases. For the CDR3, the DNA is TGTGCCAGCAGCGTAGGAGGACACGGAGTACAGCCCCAGCATTTT. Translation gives CASSVGGHGVQPQHF.

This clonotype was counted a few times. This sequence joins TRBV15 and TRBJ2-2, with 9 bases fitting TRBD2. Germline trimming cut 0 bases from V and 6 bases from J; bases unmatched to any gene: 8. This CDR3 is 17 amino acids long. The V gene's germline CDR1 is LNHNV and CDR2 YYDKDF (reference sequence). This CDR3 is CATSRDLVAGAAGELFF. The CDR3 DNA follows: TGTGCCACCAGCAGAGATTTGGTAGCGGGAGCAGCCGGGGAGCTGTTTTTT.

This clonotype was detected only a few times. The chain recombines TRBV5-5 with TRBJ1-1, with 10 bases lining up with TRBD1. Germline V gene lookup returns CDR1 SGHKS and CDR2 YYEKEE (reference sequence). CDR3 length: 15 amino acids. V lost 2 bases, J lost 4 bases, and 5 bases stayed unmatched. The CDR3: CASSLFGTGVTEAFF. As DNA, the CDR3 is TGTGCCAGCAGCTTATTTGGGACAGGGGTCACTGAAGCTTTCTTT.

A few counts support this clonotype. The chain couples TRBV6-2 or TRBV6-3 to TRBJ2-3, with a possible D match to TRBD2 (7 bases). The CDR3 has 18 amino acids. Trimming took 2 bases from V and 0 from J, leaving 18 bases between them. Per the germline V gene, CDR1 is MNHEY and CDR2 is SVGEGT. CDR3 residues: CASSYVGGRKTSTDTQYF. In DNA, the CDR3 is TGTGCCAGCAGTTACGTCGGGGGGCGCAAAACTAGCACAGATACGCAGTATTTT.

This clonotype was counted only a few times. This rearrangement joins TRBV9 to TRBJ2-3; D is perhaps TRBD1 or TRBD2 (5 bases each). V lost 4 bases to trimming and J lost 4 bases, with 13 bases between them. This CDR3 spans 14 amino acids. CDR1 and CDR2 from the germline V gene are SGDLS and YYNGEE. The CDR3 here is CASSLRDGSDTQYF. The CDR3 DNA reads TGTGCCAGCAGCCTCAGGGACGGGTCAGATACGCAGTATTTT. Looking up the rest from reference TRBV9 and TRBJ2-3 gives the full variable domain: DSGVTQTPKHLITATGQRVTLRCSPRSGDLSVYWYQQSLDQGLQFLIQYYNGEERAKGNILERFSAQQFPDLHSELNLSSLELGDSALYFCASSLRDGSDTQYFGPGTRLTVL.

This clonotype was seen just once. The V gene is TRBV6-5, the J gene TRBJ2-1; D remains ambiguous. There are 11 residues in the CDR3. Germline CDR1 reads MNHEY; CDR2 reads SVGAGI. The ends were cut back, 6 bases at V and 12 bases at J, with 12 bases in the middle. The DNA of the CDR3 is TGTGCCAGCAGAGGCCCCGAAGGGCAGTTCTTC. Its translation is CASRGPEGQFF.

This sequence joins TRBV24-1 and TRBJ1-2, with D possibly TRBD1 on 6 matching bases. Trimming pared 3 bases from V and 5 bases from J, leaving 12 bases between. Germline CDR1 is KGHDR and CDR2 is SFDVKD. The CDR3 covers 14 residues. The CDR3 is CATSDTGHYYGYTF. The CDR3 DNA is TGTGCCACCAGTGATACGGGACACTATTATGGCTACACCTTC.

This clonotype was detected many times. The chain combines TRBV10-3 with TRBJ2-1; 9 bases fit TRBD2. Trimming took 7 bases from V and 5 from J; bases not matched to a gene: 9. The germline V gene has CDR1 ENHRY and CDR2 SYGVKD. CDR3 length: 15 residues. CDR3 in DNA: TGTGCCATCACTATGAGCGGGGGGCCGAACAATGAGCAGTTCTTC. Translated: CAITMSGGPNNEQFF.

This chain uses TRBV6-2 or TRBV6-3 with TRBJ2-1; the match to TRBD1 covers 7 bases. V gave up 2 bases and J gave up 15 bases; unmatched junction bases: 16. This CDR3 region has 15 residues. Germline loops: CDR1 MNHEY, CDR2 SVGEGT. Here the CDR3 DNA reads TGTGCCAGCAGTTACAGGGCAGGGGACAGCTTCGCCCCGTTCTTC. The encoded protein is CASSYRAGDSFAPFF.

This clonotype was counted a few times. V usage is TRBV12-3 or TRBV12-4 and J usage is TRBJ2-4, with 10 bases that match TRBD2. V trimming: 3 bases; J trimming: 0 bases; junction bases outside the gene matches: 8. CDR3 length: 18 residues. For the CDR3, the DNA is TGTGCCAGCAGTTTCCTAGCGGGGGTTATACTAGCCAAAAACATTCAGTACTTC. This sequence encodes CASSFLAGVILAKNIQYF.

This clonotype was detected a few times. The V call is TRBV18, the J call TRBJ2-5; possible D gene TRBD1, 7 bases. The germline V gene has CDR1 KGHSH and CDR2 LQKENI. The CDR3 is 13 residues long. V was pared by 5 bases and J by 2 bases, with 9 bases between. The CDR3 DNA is TGTGCCAGCTCAGCGGGACAGCAAGAGACCCAGTACTTC. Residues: CASSAGQQETQYF. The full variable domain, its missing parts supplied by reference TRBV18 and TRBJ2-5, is NAGVMQNPRHLVRRRGQEARLRCSPMKGHSHVYWYRQLPEEGLKFMVYLQKENIIDESGMPKERFSAEFPKEGPSILRIQQVVRGDSAAYFCASSAGQQETQYFGPGTRLLVL.

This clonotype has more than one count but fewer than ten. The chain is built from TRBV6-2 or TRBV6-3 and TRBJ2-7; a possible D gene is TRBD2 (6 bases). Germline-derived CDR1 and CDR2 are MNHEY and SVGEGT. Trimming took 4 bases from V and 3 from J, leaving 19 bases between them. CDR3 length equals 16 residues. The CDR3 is CASSSVRREGGYEQYF. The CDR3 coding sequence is TGTGCCAGCAGTTCGGTTAGGAGGGAAGGCGGCTACGAGCAGTACTTC.

This CDR3 is CSAERHSNEQFF. The DNA for the CDR3 is TGCAGTGCTGAGAGGCATAGCAATGAGCAGTTCTTC. V and J are TRBV20-1 and TRBJ2-1, with D hard to call. This CDR3 spans 12 amino acids. CDR1 and CDR2 from the germline V gene are DFQATT and SNEGSKA (reference sequence). V was shortened by 5 bases and J by 6 bases, with 11 bases between the two germline ends.

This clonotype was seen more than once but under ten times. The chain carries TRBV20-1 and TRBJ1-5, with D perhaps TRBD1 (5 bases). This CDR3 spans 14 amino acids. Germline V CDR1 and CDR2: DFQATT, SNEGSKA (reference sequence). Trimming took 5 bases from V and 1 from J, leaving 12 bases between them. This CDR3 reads CSAFQGSSNQPQHF. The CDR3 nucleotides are TGCAGTGCTTTTCAGGGATCGAGCAATCAGCCCCAGCATTTT.

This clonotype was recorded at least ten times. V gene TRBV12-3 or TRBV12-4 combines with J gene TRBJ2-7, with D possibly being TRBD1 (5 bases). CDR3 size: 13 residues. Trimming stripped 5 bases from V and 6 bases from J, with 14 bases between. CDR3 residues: CASSRGQRSEQYF. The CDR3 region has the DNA TGTGCCAGCAGTAGGGGTCAGCGATCCGAGCAGTACTTC.

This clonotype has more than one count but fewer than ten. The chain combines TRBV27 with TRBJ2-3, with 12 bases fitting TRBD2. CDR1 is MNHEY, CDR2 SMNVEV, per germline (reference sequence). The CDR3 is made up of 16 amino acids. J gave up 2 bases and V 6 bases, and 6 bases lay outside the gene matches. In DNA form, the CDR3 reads TGTGCCAGCAGACGGACTAGCGGGGCTTTCACAGATACGCAGTATTTT. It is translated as CASRRTSGAFTDTQYF.

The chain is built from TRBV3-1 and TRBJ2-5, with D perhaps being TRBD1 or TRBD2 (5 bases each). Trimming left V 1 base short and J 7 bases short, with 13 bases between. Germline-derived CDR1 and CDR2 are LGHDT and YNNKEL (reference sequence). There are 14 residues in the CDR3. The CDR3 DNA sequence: TGTGCCAGCAGCCAAGGAGGGACGGTAGGGACCCAGTACTTC. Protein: CASSQGGTVGTQYF.